This TCR beta chain was retrieved from a study of early T cells in non-severe SARS-CoV-2 infection. Looking at the study overall: Sequencing targeted bulk RNA from unsorted whole blood, leaving chains unpaired.

Unique molecular identifiers (one per individual cDNA molecule) were attached. From the 5' RACE reads, TCRdb called clonotypes with MiXCR, one entry per CDR3 protein. Of 70,000 to 85,000 distinct CDR3 sequences listed, around 13% are singletons. Germline CDR1 SEHNR, CDR2 FQNEAQ (reference sequence). The CDR3 totals 14 residues. V dropped 6 bases and J dropped 8 bases, with 19 bases sitting between them. This clonotype was seen many times. Its specificity is not known. Study observations and caveats: Clonotype matching in VDJdb favored anti-spike CD8 responses and did not capture private and CD4 specificities.

This chain joins TRBV7-9 and TRBJ1-2, with D possibly being TRBD1 (6 bases). Sequenced input: whole blood. The TCR sequence derives from an adult who was a healthcare worker with PCR-confirmed SARS-CoV-2 infection or an uninfected control (not recorded which). This chain's CDR3 is CASRSYRVGRGYTF. Written as DNA, the CDR3 is TGTGCCAGCAGGTCCTACAGGGTCGGTCGAGGCTACACCTTC.